In this sample, the clone carrying this TCR beta chain turned up a few times. Its antigen is unknown. A library of TCRbeta sequences, prepared with unique molecular identifiers, was generated. TCRdb redid the calling of the PCR reads with MiXCR, one entry per CDR3 protein. Among over 400,000 distinct CDR3 sequences, approximately 41% were seen once, and the ten largest hold under 30%. This sample is drawn from a study of T-cell reconstitution after alpha-beta-depleted transplantation in children. Findings and limits, study-wide: Surviving recipient T cells and thymic progenitors underlay high day-60 TCRbeta diversity in some patients. Hyperexpanded clones declined; after one year, newly produced T cells mostly supplied diversity. There were reportedly several hundred expanded graft clones from which alpha-beta T cells came about two months after transplant.

Here the sequenced sample was PBMCs, taken before TCRalphabeta/CD19-depleted stem cell transplant. This TCR was recovered from a girl aged 2 to 9 with aplastic anemia, due to receive a stem cell transplant.

CDR3 sequence: CASSYSATSKGEQYF. CDR3 sequence (DNA): TGTGCCAGCAGTTACTCAGCGACTAGCAAGGGCGAGCAGTACTTC. This chain joins TRBV6-5 and TRBJ2-7; 7 bases agree with TRBD2. The CDR3 loop spans 15 amino acids. Germline V gene sequence: CDR1 MNHEY, CDR2 SVGAGI. J lost 6 bases, V lost 0 bases, and 8 bases had no gene match.